What follows are 30 T cell receptor beta chains derived from one specimen sequenced in a study of T cells in Graves' hyperthyroidism and ophthalmopathy. Template material for amplifying TCR beta CDR3 regions consisted of RNA transcripts. Initially, a first-round RT-PCR of the TCR CDR3 employed the HTBI primer set. TCRdb processed the multiplex PCR reads anew with MiXCR; each CDR3 protein has one entry. The profile shows 360,000 or so distinct CDR3 sequences, roughly 18% of them singletons. The sequenced sample consisted of blood. The receptors originated from a woman between 40 and 50 years old with Graves' ophthalmopathy.

Many counts were recorded for this clonotype. The chain has TRBV5-1 and TRBJ2-2; D ambiguous. Trimming pared 1 base from V and 3 bases from J, leaving 7 bases between. From germline, CDR1 is SGHRS and CDR2 YFSETQ. The CDR3 spans 14 residues. The CDR3 region is CASSLTVDTGELFF. The CDR3 DNA follows: TGCGCCAGCAGCTTGACGGTAGACACCGGGGAGCTGTTTTTT.

The table lists this clonotype with many counts. This chain uses TRBV7-2 with TRBJ2-7, with D tentatively TRBD2 (6 bases). This CDR3 has 15 residues. Germline V gives CDR1 SGHTA, CDR2 FQGNSA. V lost 5 bases, J lost 2 bases, and 16 bases lay in between. The CDR3 bases are TGTGCCAGCAGCACGACCCGGGGCGGGACCTACGAGCAGTACTTC. Translation gives CASSTTRGGTYEQYF.

This clonotype was observed many times. The chain couples TRBV25-1 to TRBJ1-2; possibly TRBD1 for D (6 bases). V was trimmed by 2 bases and J by 4 bases, leaving 20 bases between them. Germline CDR1 reads MGHDK; CDR2 reads SYGVNS. The CDR3 length is 17 residues. CDR3: CASSELYSRGAPYGYTF. The CDR3 bases are TGTGCCAGCAGTGAACTATACAGCAGGGGCGCGCCCTATGGCTACACCTTC.

Note on this clonotype: It may be a read error: a sequence one base away is much more abundant. Lacking the conserved final phenylalanine or tryptophan, this CDR3 likely reflects a read error. This chain links TRBV5-4 with TRBJ1-2, with a possible D match to TRBD1 (6 bases). Germline V gene lookup returns CDR1 SGHNT and CDR2 YYREEE (reference sequence). There are 14 residues in the CDR3. The ends were cut back, 4 bases at V and 4 bases at J, with 14 bases in the middle. The CDR3 is CASSGGGVSYGYTL. Written as DNA, the CDR3 is TGTGCCAGCAGCGGAGGGGGTGTAAGCTATGGCTACACCCTC.

This clonotype has ten or more counts. A much larger clonotype is one base distant, so this may be a read error. The chain joins TRBV6-5 to TRBJ1-1; D remains unclear. Germline-derived CDR1 and CDR2 are MNHEY and SVGAGI. This CDR3 is 14 amino acids long. This CDR3 is CVSSLERLNTEAFF. The CDR3 DNA sequence: TGTGTCAGCAGTCTCGAGAGGTTGAACACTGAAGCTTTCTTT.

The sample holds a few counts of this clonotype. The chain combines TRBV7-2 with TRBJ1-1; TRBD1 might be the D (6 bases). The V end lost 3 bases, the J end lost 0 bases, and 11 bases lay between the germline ends. The CDR3 spans 15 residues. CDR1 is SGHTA and CDR2 is FQGNSA in the germline V gene. The CDR3, as DNA: TGTGCCAGCAGCTTCTGGACAGATATGAACACTGAAGCTTTCTTT. This sequence encodes CASSFWTDMNTEAFF.

A note on this clonotype: This could be a read error, since a much larger clone is one nucleotide away. The V call is TRBV28, the J call TRBJ2-3; 8 nucleotides match TRBD2. The CDR3 contains 14 residues. Germline values: CDR1 MDHEN, CDR2 SYDVKM. The ends lost 5 bases at V and 10 bases at J; junction bases unmatched: 11. CDR3 amino acids: CASSLFTGGHSQYF. The CDR3 DNA reads as TGTGCCAGCAGTCTCTTTACGGGAGGGCATTCGCAGTATTTT. The full variable domain, rest sourced from reference TRBV28 and TRBJ2-3, is DVKVTQSSRYLVKRTGEKVFLECVQDMDHENMFWYRQDPGLGLRLIYFSYDVKMKEKGDIPEGYSVSREKKERFSLILESASTNQTSMYLCASSLFTGGHSQYFGPGTRLTVL.

There are many counts of this clonotype. The chain employs TRBV14 and TRBJ2-7; the D gene could be TRBD1 or TRBD2 (5 bases each). CDR1 is SGHDN and CDR2 is FVKESK in the germline V gene. The CDR3 length is 13 residues. V was clipped by 1 base and J by 4 bases, with 8 bases between them. CDR3 sequence: CASSQVRGYEQYF. CDR3 nucleotide sequence: TGTGCCAGCAGCCAAGTGAGGGGATACGAGCAGTACTTC.

This clonotype was detected ten times or more. V and J are TRBV9 and TRBJ2-7; 9 positions agree with TRBD1. CDR1 and CDR2 from the germline V gene are SGDLS and YYNGEE. V dropped 2 bases and J dropped 2; count of bases not matched to a gene: 2. This CDR3 comprises 14 residues. CDR3 bases: TGTGCCAGCAGCGTGACAGGGGGAACCTACGAGCAGTACTTC. It codes for CASSVTGGTYEQYF.

This clonotype occurred many times. The chain employs TRBV20-1 and TRBJ1-2; D not resolved. Trimming took off 1 base at V and 4 bases at J, with 7 bases between the two ends. The CDR3 sequence is 12 residues long. The germline V gene has CDR1 DFQATT and CDR2 SNEGSKA (reference sequence). CDR3 loop: CSARGRSYGYTF. CDR3 DNA sequence: TGCAGTGCTAGAGGACGGAGCTATGGCTACACCTTC.

This clonotype was seen many times. The J gene is TRBJ2-5, the V gene TRBV9; D gene ambiguous. V was trimmed by 0 bases and J by 2 bases, leaving 5 bases between them. The CDR3 is 13 amino acids. CDR1 is SGDLS, CDR2 YYNGEE, per germline. The CDR3: CASSVEPQETQYF. CDR3 DNA: TGTGCCAGCAGCGTAGAGCCTCAAGAGACCCAGTACTTC. Full variable domain (outside the CDR3, taken from reference TRBV9 and TRBJ2-5): DSGVTQTPKHLITATGQRVTLRCSPRSGDLSVYWYQQSLDQGLQFLIQYYNGEERAKGNILERFSAQQFPDLHSELNLSSLELGDSALYFCASSVEPQETQYFGPGTRLLVL.

Many counts were recorded for this clonotype. V is TRBV11-2 and J is TRBJ1-3; the D is unclear. The CDR3 totals 13 residues. With 2 bases removed from V and 6 bases from J, the gap between germline ends came to 8 bases. Germline V gene data show CDR1 as SGHAT and CDR2 as FQNNGV. The CDR3 loop is CASSLRRPNTIYF. CDR3 bases: TGTGCCAGCAGCTTACGACGGCCAAACACCATATATTTT.

V gene TRBV5-6 combines with J gene TRBJ1-1, with TRBD1 identical over 8 bases. The CDR3 covers 13 residues. Germline CDR1 and CDR2: SGHDT and YYEEEE. Losses at the gene ends were 2 bases for V and 4 bases for J; bases not matched to a gene: 1. In DNA form, the CDR3 reads TGTGCCAGCAGCTTAGACAGGGGCACTGAAGCTTTCTTT. It codes for CASSLDRGTEAFF. The whole variable domain, remainder taken from reference TRBV5-6 and TRBJ1-1, is DAGVTQSPTHLIKTRGQQVTLRCSPKSGHDTVSWYQQALGQGPQFIFQYYEEEERQRGNFPDRFSGHQFPNYSSELNVNALLLGDSALYLCASSLDRGTEAFFGQGTRLTVV.

This clonotype was detected many times. This rearrangement joins TRBV7-6 to TRBJ2-1, with 11 positions matching TRBD1. Looked up from germline, CDR1 is SGHVS and CDR2 is FNYEAQ. V dropped 3 bases and J dropped 7; count of bases not matched to a gene: 2. This CDR3 spans 14 amino acids. CDR3 sequence (DNA): TGTGCCAGCAGCTTGGGACAGGGGGTGAATGAGCAGTTCTTC. Its protein product is CASSLGQGVNEQFF.

In this sample, this clonotype turned up a few times. A read error may be the cause here, since a much bigger clone is one base away. It is unclear where the CDR3 begins or ends on the DNA, so no DNA is shown, and the CDR3 is as TCRdb lists it. The V gene is TRBV9, the J gene TRBJ2-5; the table's D call, TRBD1, has no DNA check behind it. Germline CDR1 and CDR2: SGDLS and YYNGEE. The CDR3 totals 16 residues, both ends included. The CDR3 loop is CASSAFGPGAQETQYF.

At least ten counts were recorded for this clonotype. The chain carries TRBV7-9 and TRBJ2-7; possibly TRBD1 for D (5 bases). CDR3 length: 15 residues. V lost 1 base and J 3 bases, leaving 13 bases between the germline ends. The V gene's germline CDR1 is SEHNR and CDR2 FQNEAQ (reference sequence). CDR3: CASSLVLGRNYEQYF. CDR3 sequence (DNA): TGTGCCAGCAGCTTAGTATTGGGGCGGAACTACGAGCAGTACTTC.

This clonotype has more than one count but fewer than ten. The chain links TRBV29-1 to TRBJ2-7; 7 bases are shared with TRBD2. The CDR3 extends over 13 amino acids. V shed 0 bases, J shed 4 bases, and the junction held 3 bases outside the gene matches. CDR1 is SQVTM, CDR2 ANQGSEA, per germline. The CDR3 is CSVEDPGGYEQYF. In nucleotides, the CDR3 is TGCAGCGTTGAAGATCCCGGGGGGTACGAGCAGTACTTC.

V gene TRBV4-2 combines with J gene TRBJ1-5; the D is unclear. CDR1 is LGHNA, CDR2 YNFKEQ, per germline. CDR3 length equals 16 residues. V lost 0 bases and J lost 3, with 12 bases in between. This CDR3 reads CASSQENGQLNQPQHF. DNA of the CDR3: TGTGCCAGCAGCCAAGAGAACGGCCAGCTCAATCAGCCCCAGCATTTT.

This clonotype appeared many times. V and J are TRBV28 and TRBJ2-7, with 11 bases lining up with TRBD2. Per the germline V gene, CDR1 is MDHEN and CDR2 is SYDVKM. The CDR3 consists of 16 residues. Losses at the gene ends were 6 bases for V and 5 bases for J; bases not matched to a gene: 12. The CDR3 region is CASSPGGSGRDHEQYF. The CDR3 DNA is TGTGCCAGCAGCCCAGGGGGTAGCGGGAGGGATCACGAGCAGTACTTC.

This clonotype was counted at least ten times. V and J are TRBV4-2 and TRBJ1-2; the D gene is possibly TRBD1 (6 bases). Germline CDR1 reads LGHNA; CDR2 reads YNFKEQ. Trimming took off 3 bases at V and 8 bases at J, with 16 bases between the two ends. CDR3 length: 14 amino acids. DNA for the CDR3: TGTGCCAGCAGCCATACTACAGGGATTCAGGGCTACACCTTC. Its translation is CASSHTTGIQGYTF.

This clonotype was seen repeatedly, ten times or more. The CDR3 coding sequence is TGTGCCAGCAGCTTAGAGCCGGGGAGCAATCAGCCCCAGCATTTT. Translating gives CASSLEPGSNQPQHF. The chain links TRBV11-2 to TRBJ1-5; unclear D gene. This CDR3 contains 15 residues. The germline gives CDR1 SGHAT, CDR2 FQNNGV. Trimming took 0 bases from V and 1 from J, leaving 7 bases between them.

This clonotype was seen repeatedly, ten times or more. This chain uses TRBV15 with TRBJ1-2; weak D call: TRBD1 (6 bases). CDR3 length: 15 residues. CDR1 and CDR2 (germline): LNHNV, YYDKDF (reference sequence). Trimming stripped 3 bases from V and 4 bases from J, with 15 bases between. The CDR3 sequence: CATSSPQGGGYGYTF. The CDR3 bases are TGTGCCACCAGCAGTCCCCAAGGAGGGGGCTATGGCTACACCTTC.

This clonotype was seen a few times. This rearrangement joins TRBV20-1 to TRBJ2-7, with TRBD2 matching over 13 bases. CDR3 length: 18 residues. The junction had 9 bases not matched to a gene; V was cut back by 1 base and J by 0 bases. The V gene's germline CDR1 is DFQATT and CDR2 SNEGSKA (reference sequence). The CDR3 is CSARGTGTSGAFSYEQYF. For the CDR3, the DNA is TGCAGTGCTAGAGGGACTGGGACTAGCGGGGCGTTCTCCTACGAGCAGTACTTC.

This clonotype was counted ten times or more. The chain combines TRBV28 with TRBJ2-5; no reliable D call. The CDR3 has 11 amino acids. V was cut by 7 bases and J by 3 bases, with 6 bases left in between. Germline CDR1 MDHEN, CDR2 SYDVKM. CDR3 coding DNA: TGTGCCAGCACCCATAAAGAGACCCAGTACTTC. This translates into CASTHKETQYF.

This clonotype was counted many times. The chain uses TRBV16 and TRBJ1-5, with 9 bases that match TRBD1. This CDR3 comprises 15 residues. V gave up 4 bases and J gave up 5 bases; unmatched junction bases: 6. Germline V gives CDR1 KGHSY, CDR2 FQNENV. DNA for the CDR3: TGTGCCAGCAGCCGATTTAGGACAGGGGATCAGCCCCAGCATTTT. This sequence encodes CASSRFRTGDQPQHF.

This clonotype was detected ten times or more. The chain is built from TRBV11-2 and TRBJ2-1; TRBD2 matches at 10 bases. Germline CDR1 is SGHAT and CDR2 is FQNNGV. Trimming removed 5 bases from V and 3 bases from J; junction bases left unmatched: 4. CDR3 size: 15 residues. The DNA for the CDR3 is TGTGCCAGCAGCCTACTAGCGGGGCTCTACAATGAGCAGTTCTTC. Its protein product is CASSLLAGLYNEQFF.

V is TRBV6-1 and J is TRBJ1-5; possible D gene TRBD1, 5 bases. The germline V gene has CDR1 MNHNS and CDR2 SASEGT. The V gene lost 5 bases and the J gene lost 6 bases, with 11 bases spanning the gap. The CDR3 covers 13 residues. The DNA for the CDR3 is TGTGCCAGCAGTCCCCGGGGGTTTCAGCCCCAGCATTTT. It encodes CASSPRGFQPQHF.

This clonotype was seen at least ten times. This chain links TRBV7-2 with TRBJ2-4; D perhaps matches TRBD1 (5 bases). The CDR3 is made up of 15 amino acids. Looked up from germline, CDR1 is SGHTA and CDR2 is FQGNSA. Trimming left V 2 bases short and J 7 bases short, with 15 bases between. CDR3 in amino acids: CASSLSGYPGNIQYF. CDR3 nucleotide sequence: TGTGCCAGCAGCTTATCTGGGTACCCAGGGAACATTCAGTACTTC.

The V gene is TRBV3-1, the J gene TRBJ2-3, with a weak D call TRBD2 (6 bases). Looked up from germline, CDR1 is LGHDT and CDR2 is YNNKEL (reference sequence). Trimming stripped 1 base from V and 6 bases from J, with 8 bases between. This CDR3 is 13 amino acids long. The CDR3 reads CASSQARGDTQYF. In DNA form, the CDR3 reads TGTGCCAGCAGCCAAGCTCGGGGGGATACGCAGTATTTT.

This clonotype was picked up many times. The J gene is TRBJ2-7, the V gene TRBV7-8, with 7 bases matching TRBD2. The CDR3 totals 19 residues. The germline V gene encodes CDR1 SGHVS and CDR2 FQNEAQ. The V segment lost 3 bases and the J segment 0 bases; nucleotides outside the gene matches: 17. CDR3 amino acids: CASSFRNIATSASSYEQYF. The CDR3 DNA follows: TGTGCCAGCAGCTTCCGCAACATAGCAACTAGCGCAAGCTCCTACGAGCAGTACTTC.